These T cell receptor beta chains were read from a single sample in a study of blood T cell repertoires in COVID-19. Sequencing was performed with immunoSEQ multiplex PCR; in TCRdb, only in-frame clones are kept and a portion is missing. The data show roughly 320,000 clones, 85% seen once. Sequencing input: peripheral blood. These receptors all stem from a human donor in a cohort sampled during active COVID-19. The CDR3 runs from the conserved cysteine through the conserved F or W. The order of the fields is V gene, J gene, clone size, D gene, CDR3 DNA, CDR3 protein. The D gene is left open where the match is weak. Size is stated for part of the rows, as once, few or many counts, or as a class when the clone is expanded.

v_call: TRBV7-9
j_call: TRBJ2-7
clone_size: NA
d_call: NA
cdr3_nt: TGTGCCAGCAGCCCCGGGTTGGGGGACTTTAACGAGCAGTACTTC
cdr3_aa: CASSPGLGDFNEQYF

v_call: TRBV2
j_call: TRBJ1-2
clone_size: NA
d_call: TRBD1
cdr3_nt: TGTGCCAGCAGGGAGGGGGCTCTCGGCTACACCTTC
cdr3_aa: CASREGALGYTF

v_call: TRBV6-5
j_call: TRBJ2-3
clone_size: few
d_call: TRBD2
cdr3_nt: TGTGCCAGCAGAGTTCCTAGCGGGGCAAAATATACGCAGTATTTT
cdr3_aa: CASRVPSGAKYTQYF

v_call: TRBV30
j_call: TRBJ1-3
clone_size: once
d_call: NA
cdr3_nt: TGTGCCTGGAGTTTGAAGAGCTCTGGAAACACCATATATTTT
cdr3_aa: CAWSLKSSGNTIYF

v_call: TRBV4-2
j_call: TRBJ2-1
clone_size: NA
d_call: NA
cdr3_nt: TGTGCCAGCAGCCAAGATTTCTGGCAGGTCGATGAGCAGTTCTTC
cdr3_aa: CASSQDFWQVDEQFF

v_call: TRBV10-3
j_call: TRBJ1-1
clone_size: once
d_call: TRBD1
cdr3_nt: TGTGCCATCAGGGAGACAGGGGTTGACACTGAAGCTTTCTTT
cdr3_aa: CAIRETGVDTEAFF

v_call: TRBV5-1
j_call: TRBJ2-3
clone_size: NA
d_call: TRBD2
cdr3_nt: TGCGCCAGCAGCTGGGGGAGGGCGAGAGATACGCAGTATTTT
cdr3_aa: CASSWGRARDTQYF

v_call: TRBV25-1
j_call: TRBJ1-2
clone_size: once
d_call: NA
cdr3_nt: TGTGCCAGCAGCCGGGACTATCTCGATGGCTACACCTTC
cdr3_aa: CASSRDYLDGYTF

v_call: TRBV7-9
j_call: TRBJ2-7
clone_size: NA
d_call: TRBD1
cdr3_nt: TGTGCCAGCAGGCGCGGACAGGGATACGAGCAGTACTTC
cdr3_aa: CASRRGQGYEQYF

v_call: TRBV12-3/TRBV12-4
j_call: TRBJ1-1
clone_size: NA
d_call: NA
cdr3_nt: TGTGCCAGCAGTTTGAACACCCACACTGAAGCTTTCTTT
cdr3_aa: CASSLNTHTEAFF

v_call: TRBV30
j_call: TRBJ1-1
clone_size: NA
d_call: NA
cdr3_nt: TGTGCCTGGAGGGGTTGGAGACCGAACACTGAAGCTTTCTTT
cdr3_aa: CAWRGWRPNTEAFF

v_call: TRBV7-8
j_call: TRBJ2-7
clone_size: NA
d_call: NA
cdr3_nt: TGTGCCAGCAGCTTAAGACAGGACCACGAGCAGTACTTC
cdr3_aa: CASSLRQDHEQYF

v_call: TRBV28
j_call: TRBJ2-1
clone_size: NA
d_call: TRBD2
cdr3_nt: TGTGCCAGCAGTTTCGAGCGGGGGGGTGAGCAGTTCTTC
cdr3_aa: CASSFERGGEQFF

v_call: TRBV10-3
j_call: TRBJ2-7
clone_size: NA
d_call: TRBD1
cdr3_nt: TGTGCCATCAGTGCCGAGGGACAGGGGTCCCCCTACGAGCAGTACTTC
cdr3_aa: CAISAEGQGSPYEQYF

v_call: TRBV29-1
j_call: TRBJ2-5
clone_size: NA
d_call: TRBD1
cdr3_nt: TGCAGCGCTGATATGACAGGGGGGGAGACCCAGTACTTC
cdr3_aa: CSADMTGGETQYF

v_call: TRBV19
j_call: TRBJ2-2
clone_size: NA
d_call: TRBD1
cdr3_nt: TGTGCCAGTAGTATAGAAATGGGACAGGGTGGCACCGGGGAGCTGTTTTTT
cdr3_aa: CASSIEMGQGGTGELFF